This T cell receptor beta chain was sequenced during a study of T cells in Graves' hyperthyroidism and ophthalmopathy. At the level of the study: Peripheral blood samples were taken at initial diagnosis, prior to any treatment.

Patients were excluded because of uncontrolled infection, other autoimmune disease, pregnancy or lactation. This clonotype was seen ten or more times. Amplification targeted TCR beta CDR3 regions from RNA transcripts. The primer set for the first-round RT-PCR of the TCR CDR3 was HTBI. Via MiXCR, TCRdb re-called the multiplex PCR reads, giving one row per CDR3 protein. The table has around 340,000 distinct CDR3 sequences, around 18% seen once. The TCR originated in a woman in her thirties or forties with Graves' ophthalmopathy. The source material was blood.

The CDR3 DNA follows: TGTGCCAGCAGTTTAGGGGACGGTGGCTGTGGCTACACCTTC. Translated: CASSLGDGGCGYTF. V gene TRBV28 combines with J gene TRBJ1-2, with D possibly matching TRBD1 (5 bases). The germline V and J ends were trimmed by 2 bases and 7 bases, with 14 bases remaining between them. Looked up from germline, CDR1 is MDHEN and CDR2 is SYDVKM. CDR3 length: 14 residues.